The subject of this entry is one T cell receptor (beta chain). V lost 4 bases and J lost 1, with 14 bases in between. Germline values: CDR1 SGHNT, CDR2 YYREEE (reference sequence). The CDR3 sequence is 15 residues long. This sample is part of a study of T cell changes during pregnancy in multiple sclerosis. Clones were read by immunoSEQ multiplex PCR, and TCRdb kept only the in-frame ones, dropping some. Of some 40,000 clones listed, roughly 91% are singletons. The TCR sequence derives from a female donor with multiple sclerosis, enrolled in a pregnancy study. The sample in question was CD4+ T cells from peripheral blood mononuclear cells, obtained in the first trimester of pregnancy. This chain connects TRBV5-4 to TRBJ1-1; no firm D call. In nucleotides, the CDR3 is TGTGCCAGCAGCCTCCTGGATTCGGGGAACACTGAAGCTTTCTTT. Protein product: CASSLLDSGNTEAFF.